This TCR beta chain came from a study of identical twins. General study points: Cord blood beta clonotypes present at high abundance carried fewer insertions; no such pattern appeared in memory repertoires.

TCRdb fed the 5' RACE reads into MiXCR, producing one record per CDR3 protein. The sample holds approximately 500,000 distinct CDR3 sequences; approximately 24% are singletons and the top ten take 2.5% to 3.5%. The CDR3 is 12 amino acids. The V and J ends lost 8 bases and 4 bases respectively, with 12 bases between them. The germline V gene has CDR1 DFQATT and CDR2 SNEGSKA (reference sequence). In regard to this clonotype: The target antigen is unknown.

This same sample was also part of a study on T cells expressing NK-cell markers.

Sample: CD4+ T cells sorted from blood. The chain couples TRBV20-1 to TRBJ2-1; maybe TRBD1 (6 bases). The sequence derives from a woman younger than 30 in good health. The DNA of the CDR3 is TGCAGTCCCGGGACATCATACAATGAGCAGTTCTTC. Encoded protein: CSPGTSYNEQFF.